The sample holds a few counts of the clone carrying this TCR beta chain. The target antigen is unknown. This sample stems from a study of cytomegalovirus exposure and HLA in healthy donors. Study observations and caveats: Analyzed later, most CMV-associated TCR beta chains appeared HLA-restricted. A missense variant in DCLRE1C was later tied to TCR beta V- and J-gene trimming.

V lost 1 base and J lost 4, with 10 bases in between. The germline V gene encodes CDR1 SGHVS and CDR2 FQNEAQ. The CDR3 has 14 residues. Use of 60 Vbeta and 13 Jbeta primers characterized the PCR. The repertoire was sequenced with immunoSEQ multiplex PCR; TCRdb's copy has only in-frame clones and lacks some. Seen here are some 120,000 clones, 75% to 85% observed once, and the top ten hold around 2.1%. J is TRBJ2-5 and V is TRBV7-8; D may be TRBD2 (6 bases). Material for sequencing was PBMCs. The TCR was taken from a man in his forties or fifties in good health and CMV-seronegative. The CDR3: CASSLDSRGETQYF. CDR3 bases: TGTGCCAGCAGCTTAGACTCGCGGGGAGAGACCCAGTACTTC.